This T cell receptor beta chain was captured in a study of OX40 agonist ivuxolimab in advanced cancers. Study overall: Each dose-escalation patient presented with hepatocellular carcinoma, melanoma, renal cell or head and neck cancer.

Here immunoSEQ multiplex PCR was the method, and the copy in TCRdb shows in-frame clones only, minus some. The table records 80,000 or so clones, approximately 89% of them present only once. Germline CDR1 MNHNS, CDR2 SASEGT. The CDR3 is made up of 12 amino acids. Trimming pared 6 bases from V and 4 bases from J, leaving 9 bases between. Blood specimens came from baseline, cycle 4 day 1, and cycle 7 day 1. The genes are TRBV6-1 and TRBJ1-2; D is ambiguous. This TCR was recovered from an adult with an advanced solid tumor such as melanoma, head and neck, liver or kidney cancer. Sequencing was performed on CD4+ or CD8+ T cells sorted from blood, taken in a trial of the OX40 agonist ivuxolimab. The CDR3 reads CASRREGYGYTF. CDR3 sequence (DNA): TGTGCCAGCAGACGGGAGGGCTATGGCTACACCTTC.